The T cell receptor beta chain under discussion was sequenced for a study of early T cells in non-severe SARS-CoV-2 infection. Across the whole study: Bulk RNA isolated from unsorted whole blood underwent sequencing; chains were not paired. The study's findings and limits: The study's VDJdb matching favored anti-spike CD8 responses and missed private and CD4 specificities.

This clonotype appeared a few times. Its matching antigen is unknown. Individually, cDNA molecules had unique molecular identifiers attached to them. TCRdb recomputed calls from the 5' RACE reads with MiXCR, one row per CDR3 protein. The repertoire has some 26,000 distinct CDR3 sequences, 4.4% of them found once; the top ten carry roughly 11%. Trimming took 7 bases from V and 0 from J, leaving 14 bases between them. Germline CDR1 and CDR2: SGDLS and YYNGEE. The length of the CDR3 is 15 residues. The source is an adult who was a healthcare worker with PCR-confirmed SARS-CoV-2 infection or an uninfected control (not recorded which). Sequenced sample: whole blood. The chain combines TRBV9 with TRBJ2-1, with D possibly being TRBD2 (6 bases). This chain's CDR3 is CASGFGGTSYNEQFF. The CDR3 nucleotides are TGTGCCAGCGGTTTCGGCGGGACCTCCTACAATGAGCAGTTCTTC.